Following are 4 T cell receptor beta chains from one sample sequenced in a study of cytomegalovirus exposure and HLA in healthy donors. The PCR made use of 60 Vbeta and 13 Jbeta primers. Assay used: immunoSEQ multiplex PCR; TCRdb lists only in-frame clones, some missing. The profile covers around 70,000 clones, with under 85% appearing a single time and about 9.5% taken by the ten largest. The sample was PBMCs. The origin of the receptors is a woman between 35 and 50 years old in good health and CMV-seropositive.

This clone was observed once. The chain employs TRBV4-1 and TRBJ1-2, with TRBD1 identical over 8 bases. V lost 3 bases, J lost 7 bases, and 7 bases stayed unmatched. This CDR3 is 14 amino acids long. Germline values: CDR1 MGHRA, CDR2 YSYEKL. The CDR3 is CASSQAWTGTGYTF. CDR3 sequence (DNA): TGCGCCAGCAGCCAGGCGTGGACAGGGACTGGCTACACCTTC.

Concerning this clone: An end of the junction does not agree with germline; a read error may underlie this. The rearrangement links TRBV7-9 to TRBJ1-4, with a tentative D call TRBD1 (5 bases). The germline V gene encodes CDR1 SEHNR and CDR2 FQNEAQ (reference sequence). This CDR3 contains 15 residues. The CDR3 DNA sequence: TGTTCCAGCAGCTTCGGGGACTCAACTAATGAAAAACTGTTTTTT. It codes for CSSSFGDSTNEKLFF.

The V call is TRBV7-9, the J call TRBJ2-2; no clear D. The CDR3 runs to 11 residues. Germline V gene sequence: CDR1 SEHNR, CDR2 FQNEAQ (reference sequence). With 4 bases removed from V and 7 bases from J, the gap between germline ends came to 4 bases. CDR3 nucleotides: TGTGCCAGCAGCTCGGGCGGGGAGCTGTTTTTT. This gives the protein CASSSGGELFF.

This chain links TRBV9 with TRBJ1-2; D unresolved. This CDR3 has 14 residues. CDR1 SGDLS and CDR2 YYNGEE come from the germline V gene. V gave up 0 bases and J gave up 5 bases, with 11 bases separating them. The CDR3 loop reads CASSVDGGIYGYTF. The CDR3 DNA reads TGTGCCAGCAGCGTAGATGGCGGAATTTATGGCTACACCTTC.